The 5 T cell receptor beta chains in this list originate from one sample, sequenced in a study of blood T cell repertoires in COVID-19. TCRdb's copy holds only in-frame clones and misses some; the assay was immunoSEQ multiplex PCR. Here the sample spans fewer than 110,000 clones, 75% to 95% being singletons. Sequencing was carried out using peripheral blood. The receptors were gathered from a woman under 40 with acute or convalescent COVID-19.

The V gene is TRBV2, the J gene TRBJ2-5; 9 nucleotides line up with TRBD1. CDR3 size: 14 residues. Per the germline V gene, CDR1 is SNHLY and CDR2 is FYNNEI. Losses at the gene ends were 6 bases for V and 5 bases for J; bases not matched to a gene: 7. CDR3 bases: TGTGCCAGCAGGGACAGGGGATCGATGGAGACCCAGTACTTC. Its translation: CASRDRGSMETQYF.

The CDR3 nucleotides are TGTGCCAGCAGTGACCCCACAGGGCGTTCAGGAAACACCATATATTTT. Translated, it gives CASSDPTGRSGNTIYF. This rearrangement joins TRBV6-1 to TRBJ1-3; perhaps TRBD1 as D (6 bases). This CDR3 spans 16 amino acids. Germline CDR1 MNHNS, CDR2 SASEGT. The ends were cut back, 3 bases at V and 4 bases at J, with 16 bases in the middle.

The CDR3: CASSYGYRGALETQYF. In DNA form, the CDR3 reads TGTGCCAGCAGTTACGGTTACAGGGGCGCGTTGGAGACCCAGTACTTC. The chain links TRBV6-2 or TRBV6-3 to TRBJ2-5, with 7 bases aligning to TRBD1. The ends lost 2 bases at V and 5 bases at J; junction bases unmatched: 11. Germline V gene lookup returns CDR1 MNHEY and CDR2 SVGEGT. The CDR3 spans 16 residues.

In its sample, this clone was seen once. The rearrangement uses TRBV5-1 and TRBJ2-1, with a possible D match to TRBD2 (6 bases). The CDR3 is 15 amino acids. Germline V CDR1 and CDR2: SGHRS, YFSETQ. V lost 7 bases and J lost 0, with 14 bases in between. The CDR3 sequence is CASGGSASSYNEQFF. CDR3 bases: TGCGCCAGCGGGGGGAGCGCCAGCTCCTACAATGAGCAGTTCTTC.

The V gene is TRBV3-1 (or the pseudogene TRBV3-2), the J gene TRBJ2-1; D is possibly TRBD1 (6 bases). Trimming shortened V by 4 bases and J by 0 bases, and 10 bases separated the two germline ends. The length of the CDR3 is 15 residues. In germline, CDR1 is LGHDT, CDR2 YNNKEL (reference sequence). The CDR3 region has the DNA TGTGCCAGCAGCCCGGACAGAGGCTCCTACAATGAGCAGTTCTTC. Amino acids: CASSPDRGSYNEQFF.